The 32 T cell receptor beta chains given below trace back to one sample, sequenced in a study of human T cells and chemical hapten exposure. Noted time point: patch test 1, 2 weeks after DPC sensitization. Treatment given: therapeutic diphenylcyclopropenone sensitization with weekly scalp DPC. TCRdb re-called the RACE reads with MiXCR, one entry per CDR3 protein. The sample lists around 380,000 distinct CDR3 sequences, 4.8% occurring once. Material: whole blood, obtained in connection with sensitization to the hapten diphenylcyclopropenone (DPC). Receptor source: a woman aged 45-65 years with alopecia areata. Some clones in this sample may be carry-over from other donors' samples.

This sequence joins TRBV10-3 and TRBJ1-1; 8 bases agree with TRBD1. From germline, CDR1 is ENHRY and CDR2 SYGVKD. The CDR3 consists of 17 residues. The V and J ends lost 5 bases and 0 bases, in that order; junction bases with no gene match: 11. The CDR3 bases are TGTGCCATCAGTAGGACAGGGCCCACCCAACTGAACACTGAAGCTTTCTTT. It specifies CAISRTGPTQLNTEAFF.

Ten or more counts support this clonotype. Germline is not matched at one junction end, which may reflect a read error. The V gene is TRBV7-9, the J gene TRBJ1-1; D unclear. CDR3 length: 14 residues. Germline V gene data show CDR1 as SEHNR and CDR2 as FQNEAQ (reference sequence). CDR3 nucleotide sequence: TGTGCCAGCACCTTAGGTACAGACGGCACTGAAGCTTTCTTT. This gives the protein CASTLGTDGTEAFF.

This clonotype was recorded a few times. The chain recombines TRBV12-3 or TRBV12-4 with TRBJ1-1; weak D call: TRBD1 (5 bases). V was cut by 3 bases and J by 5 bases, with 13 bases left in between. The CDR3 spans 14 residues. CDR3 amino acids: CASSLIGGGTEAFF. The CDR3 DNA reads as TGTGCCAGCAGTTTGATTGGGGGGGGAACTGAAGCTTTCTTT.

This clonotype has a count of ten or more. The chain joins TRBV12-3 or TRBV12-4 to TRBJ1-1; no firm D call. This CDR3 is 14 amino acids long. The germline V and J ends were trimmed by 4 bases and 3 bases, with 12 bases remaining between them. This CDR3 reads CASSSKGQDTEAFF. The CDR3 DNA reads TGTGCCAGCAGTTCTAAGGGTCAGGACACTGAAGCTTTCTTT.

This clonotype showed up just a few times. The CDR3 spells CASSFVGGSEKLFF. CDR3 DNA: TGTGCCAGCAGCTTTGTAGGGGGGAGTGAAAAACTGTTTTTT. The chain employs TRBV3-1 and TRBJ1-4; D may be TRBD1 (6 bases). This CDR3 contains 14 residues. V lost 5 bases and J 7 bases, leaving 14 bases between the germline ends. CDR1 and CDR2 from the germline V gene are LGHDT and YNNKEL (reference sequence).

This clonotype came up a few times. The chain employs TRBV29-1 and TRBJ2-2; unclear D gene. Germline CDR1 and CDR2: SQVTM and ANQGSEA. Deletions cut 0 bases from V and 0 bases from J, with 2 bases between. CDR3 length: 13 residues. CDR3 loop: CSVEEANTGELFF. The DNA for the CDR3 is TGCAGCGTTGAAGAAGCGAACACCGGGGAGCTGTTTTTT.

This clonotype was picked up a small number of times. The chain recombines TRBV6-2 or TRBV6-3 with TRBJ2-3; TRBD1 agrees at 9 bases. Trimming took 2 bases from V and 5 from J; bases not matched to a gene: 14. Germline CDR1 reads MNHEY; CDR2 reads SVGEGT. The CDR3 contains 18 residues. The chain's CDR3 is CASSYGRRTGDKRDTQYF. Here the CDR3 DNA reads TGTGCCAGCAGTTACGGACGGAGGACAGGGGATAAGCGAGATACGCAGTATTTT.

This clonotype occurred many times. This rearrangement joins TRBV28 to TRBJ1-1; D remains unclear. This CDR3 has 14 residues. Deletions cut 2 bases from V and 1 base from J, with 8 bases between. The germline CDR1 and CDR2 sequences are MDHEN and SYDVKM. CDR3 region: CASSLRQTNTEAFF. The CDR3 coding sequence is TGTGCCAGCAGTTTACGGCAGACGAACACTGAAGCTTTCTTT.

In this sample, this clonotype turned up many times. V usage is TRBV15 and J usage is TRBJ2-6; a weak D match, TRBD1 (5 bases). Trimming removed 0 bases from V and 3 bases from J, with 6 bases in between. The CDR3 runs to 15 residues. CDR1 LNHNV and CDR2 YYDKDF come from the germline V gene (reference sequence). Written as DNA, the CDR3 is TGTGCCACCAGCAGAGACAGGGTTGGGGCCAACGTCCTGACTTTC. This sequence encodes CATSRDRVGANVLTF.

This clonotype was found many times. The V gene is TRBV9, the J gene TRBJ2-7; 10 nucleotides agree with TRBD2. Unmatched junction bases numbered 8, after V lost 4 bases and J lost 7 bases. This CDR3 is built from 14 residues. Germline V gene sequence: CDR1 SGDLS, CDR2 YYNGEE. CDR3 in amino acids: CASSLVAGGEEQYF. CDR3 nucleotides: TGTGCCAGCAGCTTGGTAGCGGGAGGTGAAGAGCAGTACTTC. The whole variable domain, remainder taken from reference TRBV9 and TRBJ2-7, is DSGVTQTPKHLITATGQRVTLRCSPRSGDLSVYWYQQSLDQGLQFLIQYYNGEERAKGNILERFSAQQFPDLHSELNLSSLELGDSALYFCASSLVAGGEEQYFGPGTRLTVT.

This clonotype was counted at least ten times. The chain is built from TRBV12-3 or TRBV12-4 and TRBJ1-1; tentatively, D is TRBD1 (6 bases). V dropped 1 base and J dropped 3 bases, with 9 bases sitting between them. This CDR3 region has 14 residues. CDR3 DNA: TGTGCCAGCAGTTTAGGGACAGCCTACACTGAAGCTTTCTTT. Translated, it gives CASSLGTAYTEAFF.

This clonotype was found many times. The chain recombines TRBV29-1 with TRBJ2-3, with a possible D match to TRBD2 (6 bases). V was pared by 6 bases and J by 2 bases, with 12 bases between. In germline, CDR1 is SQVTM, CDR2 ANQGSEA. CDR3 length: 13 amino acids. CDR3 amino acids: CSVRAGVTDTQYF. The CDR3 DNA follows: TGCAGCGTCCGAGCGGGTGTCACAGATACGCAGTATTTT.

In this sample, this clonotype turned up many times. V is TRBV30 and J is TRBJ1-5; 10 bases match TRBD1. Per the germline V gene, CDR1 is GTSNPN and CDR2 is SVGIG (reference sequence). After removal of 3 bases from V and 7 bases from J, the junction contained 3 bases not matched to a gene. The CDR3 totals 13 residues. The DNA for the CDR3 is TGTGCCTGGAGGGGGACAGGGGACCAGCCCCAGCATTTT. Its protein is CAWRGTGDQPQHF.

There are many counts of this clonotype. V and J are TRBV3-1 and TRBJ2-7; 11 bases map to TRBD2. Trimming took 3 bases from V and 1 from J; bases not matched to a gene: 11. Per germline, CDR1 LGHDT and CDR2 YNNKEL (reference sequence). The CDR3 loop spans 18 amino acids. CDR3 in DNA: TGTGCCAGCAGCCACCTTAGCGGGAGGGCCTTTACTTCCTACGAGCAGTACTTC. Protein product: CASSHLSGRAFTSYEQYF.

The chain joins TRBV6-6 to TRBJ2-5; D may be TRBD1 (6 bases). The CDR3 length is 14 residues. Germline V gene lookup returns CDR1 MNHNY and CDR2 SVGAGI (reference sequence). V shed 10 bases and J shed 2 bases, with 17 bases lying between them. The CDR3 coding sequence is TGTGCCACCGATGGTTCGAGGGGGCAAGAGACCCAGTACTTC. Encoded protein: CATDGSRGQETQYF.

In its sample, this clonotype was seen many times. The chain joins TRBV1 to TRBJ2-1; the table's D call of TRBD2 was not tested on the DNA. TRBV1 is noted as a pseudogene. The CDR3 contains 19 residues. The CDR3 DNA is TGCACCAGCAGCCCCCACCCCAAGGCGGGGGGGCAATCTCCGAATGAGCAGTTCTTC. Amino acids: CTSSPHPKAGGQSPNEQFF.

There are many counts of this clonotype. This chain connects TRBV7-2 to TRBJ1-5; D gene unclear. CDR3 length equals 15 residues. With 5 bases removed from V and 7 bases from J, the gap between germline ends came to 18 bases. Per the germline V gene, CDR1 is SGHTA and CDR2 is FQGNSA. The CDR3 loop is CASSPRLGAGQPQHF. The DNA of the CDR3 is TGTGCCAGCAGCCCCCGACTGGGAGCGGGGCAGCCCCAGCATTTT.

A few counts support this clonotype. This sequence joins TRBV30 and TRBJ1-2; D is perhaps TRBD1 (5 bases). This CDR3 contains 13 residues. The V end lost 6 bases, the J end lost 8 bases, and 19 bases lay between the germline ends. Per germline, CDR1 GTSNPN and CDR2 SVGIG (reference sequence). The CDR3 bases are TGTGCCTGTCAGTCGTTCGGGGCCGGGGGCTACACCTTC. This gives the protein CACQSFGAGGYTF.

There are many counts of this clonotype. The chain couples TRBV7-2 to TRBJ2-3; the match to TRBD2 covers 7 bases. Germline V gene lookup returns CDR1 SGHTA and CDR2 FQGNSA. J was trimmed by 2 bases and V by 2 bases; bases with no gene match: 4. The CDR3 extends over 15 amino acids. CDR3 sequence reads: CASSLLAVVTDTQYF. CDR3 DNA: TGTGCCAGCAGCTTACTAGCGGTCGTCACAGATACGCAGTATTTT.

The V gene is TRBV7-2, the J gene TRBJ2-2; TRBD2 aligns across 11 bases. V dropped 5 bases and J dropped 2; count of bases not matched to a gene: 7. Germline V CDR1 and CDR2: SGHTA, FQGNSA. CDR3 length: 17 amino acids. CDR3 sequence reads: CASSPSSGGSNTGELFF. CDR3 sequence (DNA): TGTGCCAGCAGCCCCTCTAGCGGGGGGTCTAACACCGGGGAGCTGTTTTTT.

This clonotype was counted only a few times. The genes are TRBV10-2 and TRBJ1-2; no clear D gene. V was pared by 0 bases and J by 7 bases, with 12 bases between. The CDR3 totals 14 residues. Germline CDR1 reads WSHSY; CDR2 reads SAAADI. Written as DNA, the CDR3 is TGCGCCAGCAGTGAGTCGAGGACTGTTATTGGCTACACCTTC. This gives the protein CASSESRTVIGYTF.

This clonotype was detected many times. V usage is TRBV6-5 and J usage is TRBJ1-3; 7 bases fit TRBD1. The V gene end was trimmed by 0 bases and the J gene end by 4 bases; junction bases not matched to a gene: 3. The CDR3 runs 15 residues. Germline V lookup: CDR1 MNHEY, CDR2 SVGAGI. The CDR3 DNA follows: TGTGCCAGCAGTTACTCACCGGGACAGGGAAACACCATATATTTT. It codes for CASSYSPGQGNTIYF.

In this sample, this clonotype turned up many times. This chain connects TRBV6-5 to TRBJ1-1; tentative D call: TRBD1 (6 bases). Germline V CDR1 and CDR2: MNHEY, SVGAGI. The CDR3 extends over 14 amino acids. Trimming left V 7 bases short and J 2 bases short, with 14 bases between. The CDR3 DNA is TGTGCCAGCAATCTCAGGGGCCATAACACTGAAGCTTTCTTT. Residues: CASNLRGHNTEAFF.

This clonotype was seen ten or more times. The chain employs TRBV6-2 or TRBV6-3 and TRBJ1-2; 8 bases fit TRBD1. Trimming at V came to 6 bases and at J to 8 bases, leaving 11 bases not matched to a gene. The CDR3 has 14 amino acids. The germline V gene encodes CDR1 MNHEY and CDR2 SVGEGT. The CDR3 loop is CASSQDVTGVGYTF. CDR3 DNA: TGTGCCAGCAGCCAAGATGTGACAGGGGTCGGCTACACCTTC.

This clonotype showed up just a few times. J is TRBJ1-6 and V is TRBV28; weak D call: TRBD1 (6 bases). CDR3 length: 15 residues. The V gene lost 3 bases and the J gene lost 7 bases, with 13 bases spanning the gap. Germline assignment: CDR1 MDHEN and CDR2 SYDVKM. The CDR3 DNA reads TGTGCCAGCAGTTTTATTCAGGGGTTCAATTCACCCCTCCACTTT. Residues: CASSFIQGFNSPLHF.

The sample holds many counts of this clonotype. J is TRBJ1-1 and V is TRBV20-1; TRBD1 aligns across 7 bases. CDR1 is DFQATT and CDR2 is SNEGSKA in the germline V gene (reference sequence). The CDR3 contains 14 residues. Unmatched junction bases numbered 4, after V lost 2 bases and J lost 1 base. The CDR3 coding sequence is TGCAGTGCTAGAAAGGGGACAGCGAACACTGAAGCTTTCTTT. Its translation is CSARKGTANTEAFF.

This clonotype was detected many times. V is TRBV2 and J is TRBJ1-1; D gene ambiguous. From germline, CDR1 is SNHLY and CDR2 FYNNEI. The V end lost 7 bases, the J end lost 0 bases, and 9 bases lay between the germline ends. The CDR3 totals 13 residues. CDR3 DNA sequence: TGTGCCAGCACCCTTTCAGTGAACACTGAAGCTTTCTTT. Protein: CASTLSVNTEAFF.

Points on this clonotype: As the CDR3 is not closed by the conserved phenylalanine or tryptophan, this likely results from a read error. The chain joins TRBV30 to TRBJ2-3; maybe TRBD1 (6 bases). Between the trimmed V and J ends, which lost 2 bases and 2 bases, there was a span of 20 bases. Germline V gives CDR1 GTSNPN, CDR2 SVGIG (reference sequence). The CDR3 length is 17 residues. The CDR3 is CAWSLDSRGASTDTQYL. Written as DNA, the CDR3 is TGTGCCTGGAGTTTGGACAGTCGAGGGGCCTCCACAGATACGCAGTATCTT.

This clonotype was detected only a few times. This chain links TRBV14 with TRBJ1-1; D gene unclear. In germline, CDR1 is SGHDN, CDR2 FVKESK. The germline V and J ends were trimmed by 4 bases and 6 bases, with 9 bases remaining between them. The CDR3 runs to 12 residues. The CDR3 DNA reads TGTGCCAGCAGCCCAGTCGCGGCTGAAGCTTTCTTT. Amino acid sequence: CASSPVAAEAFF.

The chain couples TRBV9 to TRBJ2-6; a possible D gene is TRBD1 (5 bases). Germline CDR1 is SGDLS and CDR2 is YYNGEE. The CDR3 runs 14 residues. V was clipped by 8 bases and J by 1 base, with 10 bases between them. The CDR3 loop reads CASNPGSGANVLTF. In DNA form, the CDR3 reads TGTGCCAGTAATCCAGGGTCTGGGGCCAACGTCCTGACTTTC.

This clonotype was detected many times. The chain combines TRBV12-3 or TRBV12-4 with TRBJ2-1, with 11 bases lining up with TRBD2. The V segment lost 7 bases and the J segment 7 bases; nucleotides outside the gene matches: 9. CDR3 size: 15 residues. The CDR3 sequence: CASTLAGAPQNEQFF. For the CDR3, the DNA is TGTGCCAGCACACTAGCGGGAGCCCCTCAGAATGAGCAGTTCTTC.

The chain recombines TRBV29-1 with TRBJ2-2; 10 bases are a match to TRBD1. The V and J ends lost 5 bases and 2 bases, in that order; junction bases with no gene match: 5. The CDR3 extends over 15 amino acids. Germline-derived CDR1 and CDR2 are SQVTM and ANQGSEA. This chain's CDR3 is CSVTGQGGNTGELFF. In DNA form, the CDR3 reads TGCAGCGTTACCGGACAGGGGGGTAACACCGGGGAGCTGTTTTTT.